This T cell receptor beta chain was retrieved from a study of blood T cell repertoires in COVID-19. Generated by immunoSEQ multiplex PCR, the TCRdb table keeps only in-frame clones and is missing some. The sample carries around 150,000 clones, 75% to 90% recorded once. The germline V gene encodes CDR1 MNHNY and CDR2 SVGAGI (reference sequence). V lost 2 bases, J lost 7 bases, and 10 bases stayed unmatched. The CDR3 extends over 16 amino acids. In terms of age and location, participants ranged from about 18 to 89 years and lived in under 30 US areas. Sequencing was carried out using PBMCs or T cells enriched from blood (not recorded which). The gene calls are TRBV6-6 and TRBJ1-5, with 8 bases lining up with TRBD1. The TCR sequence derives from a woman between 55 and 75 years old who had recovered from COVID-19. CDR3 residues: CASSYPGSRGQQPQHF. The CDR3 DNA reads as TGTGCCAGCAGTTACCCCGGGAGCAGGGGGCAACAGCCCCAGCATTTT.